This T cell receptor beta chain was documented in a study of OX40 agonist ivuxolimab in advanced cancers. Study results and limitations: Those patients achieving a partial response at 0.1-3.0 mg/kg showed among the lowest clonal expansion.

The method was immunoSEQ multiplex PCR; TCRdb's version includes in-frame clones alone and lacks a portion of them. The sample holds about 100,000 clones, around 89% seen once. The CDR3 totals 14 residues. Germline V CDR1 and CDR2: LNHDA, SQIVND (reference sequence). Trimming removed 3 bases from V and 5 bases from J, with 11 bases in between. On this clone itself: Its specificity is unknown.

This chain connects TRBV19 to TRBJ1-5; no clear D gene. The sample was CD4+ or CD8+ T cells sorted from blood, taken in a trial of the OX40 agonist ivuxolimab. This receptor was taken from an adult with an advanced solid tumor such as melanoma, head and neck, liver or kidney cancer. CDR3 in amino acids: CASSMGYGDQPQHF. The CDR3 bases are TGTGCCAGTAGTATGGGGTACGGGGATCAGCCCCAGCATTTT.